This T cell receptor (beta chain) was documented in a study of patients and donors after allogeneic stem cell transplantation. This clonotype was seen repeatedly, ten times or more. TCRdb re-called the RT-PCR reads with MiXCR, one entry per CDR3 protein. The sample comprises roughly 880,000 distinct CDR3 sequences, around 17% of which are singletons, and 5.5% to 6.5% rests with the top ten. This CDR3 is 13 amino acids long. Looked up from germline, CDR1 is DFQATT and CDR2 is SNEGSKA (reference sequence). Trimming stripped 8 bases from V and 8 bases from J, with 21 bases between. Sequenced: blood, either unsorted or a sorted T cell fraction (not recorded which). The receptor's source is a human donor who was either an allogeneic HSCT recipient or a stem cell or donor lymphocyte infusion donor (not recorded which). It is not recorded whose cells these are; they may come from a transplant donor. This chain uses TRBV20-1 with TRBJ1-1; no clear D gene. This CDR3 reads CSPTSGDGREAFF. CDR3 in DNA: TGCAGTCCCACCAGTGGGGATGGGAGGGAAGCTTTCTTT.